This T cell receptor (beta chain) originates from a study of blood T cells in healthy people across ages. Note on this clonotype: Its matching antigen is unknown.

General study findings and limits: It was not known whether donors were CMV positive (a possible confounder of expanded clonotype changes). More naive CD4+ cells and higher diversity marked long-lived donors relative to aged donors. A strong correlation was seen between TCR beta diversity and naive T cell percentage.

For the second PCR, which ran for about 7 to 12 cycles, a sample-barcoded 5' primer and a J-beta primer mix were used. Any given sample supplied a minimum of 2.5 million CDR3-containing paired-end reads. TCRdb fed the 5' RACE reads into MiXCR, producing one record per CDR3 protein. The table lists approximately 1.5 million distinct CDR3 sequences, roughly 30% of them singletons. Germline lookup yields CDR1 MNHEY and CDR2 SVGEGT. Trimming shortened V by 6 bases and J by 5 bases, and 14 bases separated the two germline ends. There are 14 residues in the CDR3. The chain carries TRBV6-2 or TRBV6-3 and TRBJ1-5; D not certain. This receptor was taken from a woman aged 25 to 39 in good health. Sequenced: blood. Here the CDR3 DNA reads TGTGCCAGCAGCTGGGCCCGGCCCGATCAGCCCCAGCATTTT. Translating it yields CASSWARPDQPQHF.